This entry lists 22 T cell receptor beta chains sequenced from one sample in a study of T cell changes during pregnancy in multiple sclerosis. Method: immunoSEQ multiplex PCR; TCRdb's copy keeps in-frame clones and lacks some. The sample lists 60,000 to 75,000 clones; approximately 90% were seen once. The material sequenced was peripheral blood, taken in the third trimester of pregnancy. These receptors were obtained from a female donor with multiple sclerosis, enrolled in a pregnancy study.

In this sample, this clone turned up once. The rearrangement uses TRBV19 and TRBJ1-2; 9 bases align to TRBD1. Germline CDR1 and CDR2: LNHDA and SQIVND (reference sequence). This CDR3 has 15 amino acids. With V trimmed by 6 bases and J by 2 bases, 7 bases remained unmatched. The CDR3 is CASRADRGKNYGYTF. DNA for the CDR3: TGTGCCAGTAGGGCGGACAGGGGCAAAAACTATGGCTACACCTTC.

The rearrangement joins TRBV5-1 to TRBJ1-3; tentative D call: TRBD1 (5 bases). This CDR3 is built from 14 residues. The V end lost 4 bases, the J end lost 0 bases, and 8 bases lay between the germline ends. Germline assignment: CDR1 SGHRS and CDR2 YFSETQ. CDR3 DNA sequence: TGCGCCAGCAGCGAAACAGGCTCTGGAAACACCATATATTTT. Translating it yields CASSETGSGNTIYF.

This clone was observed once. DNA of the CDR3: TGCGCCAGCAGTGAAGTTCCAGGGGCAGAAGCTTTCTTT. Amino acid sequence: CASSEVPGAEAFF. The chain couples TRBV10-1 to TRBJ1-1; tentative D call: TRBD1 (6 bases). Trimming took 3 bases from V and 8 from J, leaving 13 bases between them. Per the germline V gene, CDR1 is WNHNN and CDR2 is SYGVQD (reference sequence). The CDR3 loop spans 13 amino acids.

The chain joins TRBV4-3 to TRBJ2-7, with TRBD1 as a possible D gene (5 bases). The V gene's germline CDR1 is LGHNA and CDR2 YSLEER. The CDR3 sequence is 16 residues long. Trimming left V 0 bases short and J 4 bases short, with 16 bases between. The CDR3 DNA follows: TGCGCCAGCAGCCAAGATATCCAGGGCCCGATTTACGAGCAGTACTTC. It translates to CASSQDIQGPIYEQYF.

The chain is built from TRBV28 and TRBJ1-6; D is uncertain. The CDR3 length is 13 residues. Per germline, CDR1 MDHEN and CDR2 SYDVKM. Trimming stripped 3 bases from V and 6 bases from J, with 6 bases between. CDR3 loop: CASSFSLNSPLHF. The CDR3 DNA reads TGTGCCAGCAGTTTTAGTCTTAATTCACCCCTCCACTTT.

This sequence joins TRBV2 and TRBJ1-2, with 10 bases fitting TRBD1. CDR1 and CDR2 (germline): SNHLY, FYNNEI. The junction had 14 bases not matched to a gene; V was cut back by 6 bases and J by 1 base. The CDR3 has 18 amino acids. CDR3 in DNA: TGTGCCAGCAGACGCTCCGGGACAGGGGCAACAGTTAACTATGGCTACACCTTC. Its protein product is CASRRSGTGATVNYGYTF.

The gene calls are TRBV19 and TRBJ2-7; 7 nucleotides align to TRBD1. The germline gives CDR1 LNHDA, CDR2 SQIVND (reference sequence). The CDR3 runs to 13 residues. V lost 5 bases, J lost 3 bases, and 4 bases stayed unmatched. The CDR3 DNA reads as TGTGCCAGTAGTTTGACAGGGCTCTACGAGCAGTACTTC. It codes for CASSLTGLYEQYF.

This chain joins TRBV5-1 and TRBJ2-2; a weak D match, TRBD1 (6 bases). Trimming stripped 3 bases from V and 3 bases from J, with 9 bases between. Looked up from germline, CDR1 is SGHRS and CDR2 is YFSETQ. The CDR3 runs 14 residues. The CDR3, as DNA: TGCGCCAGCAGCTCCCGGACAGACACCGGGGAGCTGTTTTTT. Amino acid sequence: CASSSRTDTGELFF.

The chain is built from TRBV19 and TRBJ1-1; weak D call: TRBD1 (6 bases). Per germline, CDR1 LNHDA and CDR2 SQIVND (reference sequence). The length of the CDR3 is 13 residues. With 1 base removed from V and 6 bases from J, the gap between germline ends came to 9 bases. CDR3 nucleotide sequence: TGTGCCAGTAGTATAGCTGGGGGCCCTGAAGCTTTCTTT. It codes for CASSIAGGPEAFF. The full variable domain, rest sourced from reference TRBV19 and TRBJ1-1, is DGGITQSPKYLFRKEGQNVTLSCEQNLNHDAMYWYRQDPGQGLRLIYYSQIVNDFQKGDIAEGYSVSREKKESFPLTVTSAQKNPTAFYLCASSIAGGPEAFFGQGTRLTVV.

The genes are TRBV21-1 and TRBJ2-7; the table's D call of TRBD1 was not tested on the DNA. TRBV21-1 constitutes a pseudogene. This CDR3 is built from 14 residues. CDR3 in DNA: TGTGCCAGCAAGGCGCCCAGGGGCTACTACGAGCAGTACTTC. Translated: CASKAPRGYYEQYF.

In its sample, this clone was seen once. V gene TRBV27 combines with J gene TRBJ2-7; 7 bases map to TRBD2. Germline CDR1 and CDR2: MNHEY and SMNVEV (reference sequence). This CDR3 contains 15 residues. V was clipped by 5 bases and J by 2 bases; unmatched bases: 9. This chain's CDR3 is CASSPRAGRAYEQYF. CDR3 nucleotide sequence: TGTGCCAGCAGTCCCCGAGCGGGGCGAGCCTACGAGCAGTACTTC.

J is TRBJ2-7 and V is TRBV4-3; D ambiguous. Trimming removed 0 bases at V and 4 bases at J, with 10 bases between. The CDR3 loop spans 14 amino acids. Germline CDR1 is LGHNA and CDR2 is YSLEER. CDR3 nucleotide sequence: TGCGCCAGCAGCCAAGAGGCATCGCAGTACGAGCAGTACTTC. Amino acid sequence: CASSQEASQYEQYF.

This chain joins TRBV7-2 and TRBJ2-7, with D perhaps matching TRBD1 (6 bases). V was clipped by 3 bases and J by 6 bases, with 12 bases between them. CDR1 SGHTA and CDR2 FQGNSA come from the germline V gene. The CDR3 totals 13 residues. CDR3 bases: TGTGCCAGCAGCTTCCATGACAGGCCCGAGCAGTACTTC. This gives the protein CASSFHDRPEQYF. Together with reference TRBV7-2 and TRBJ2-7, the CDR3 gives the full variable domain: GAGVSQSPSNKVTEKGKDVELRCDPISGHTALYWYRQSLGQGLEFLIYFQGNSAPDKSGLPSDRFSAERTGGSVSTLTIQRTQQEDSAVYLCASSFHDRPEQYFGPGTRLTVT.

The chain employs TRBV11-3 and TRBJ1-4; D might be TRBD1 (5 bases). From germline, CDR1 is SGHNT and CDR2 YENEEA. The CDR3 spans 14 residues. The CDR3 protein is CGRAGSSTNEKLFF. CDR3 nucleotides: TGTGGTCGGGCAGGGTCTTCAACTAATGAAAAACTGTTTTTT.

The J gene is TRBJ1-6, the V gene TRBV6-6; 9 bases line up with TRBD1. Germline V gene data show CDR1 as MNHNY and CDR2 as SVGAGI (reference sequence). The CDR3 contains 15 residues. The ends lost 2 bases at V and 10 bases at J; junction bases unmatched: 6. The DNA of the CDR3 is TGTGCCAGCAGTTACGGAGGGACAGGGCAATCACCCCTCCACTTT. Encoded protein: CASSYGGTGQSPLHF.

This chain uses TRBV7-9 with TRBJ2-3; 7 positions agree with TRBD1. V lost 1 base and J lost 2; bases outside the gene matches: 6. This CDR3 is 16 amino acids long. Germline CDR1 reads SEHNR; CDR2 reads FQNEAQ (reference sequence). The CDR3 region has the DNA TGTGCCAGCAGCTTAGGAGGGGGCGCAACCACAGATACGCAGTATTTT. Protein: CASSLGGGATTDTQYF.

V usage is TRBV6-1 and J usage is TRBJ1-6, with a possible D match to TRBD1 (5 bases). Germline values: CDR1 MNHNS, CDR2 SASEGT. The CDR3 loop spans 18 amino acids. Trimming stripped 4 bases from V and 1 base from J, with 17 bases between. CDR3 sequence (DNA): TGTGCCAGCAGTGCTAAGGGGCCCGTAAGGTCCTATAATTCACCCCTCCACTTT. Amino acid sequence: CASSAKGPVRSYNSPLHF.

The V and J genes are TRBV29-1 and TRBJ2-3; TRBD1 agrees at 7 bases. V shed 3 bases, J shed 14 bases, and the junction held 11 bases outside the gene matches. This CDR3 is built from 12 residues. In germline, CDR1 is SQVTM, CDR2 ANQGSEA. The CDR3 bases are TGCAGCGTTGATAGGAAGGGACAGTACCTGTATTTT. Its translation: CSVDRKGQYLYF.

This chain connects TRBV30 to TRBJ2-7; D might be TRBD1 (6 bases). Trimming took off 5 bases at V and 6 bases at J, with 8 bases between the two ends. Germline V gene data show CDR1 as GTSNPN and CDR2 as SVGIG (reference sequence). The CDR3 has 10 residues. The CDR3 bases are TGTGCCTGGTCAGGGGCCGAGCAGTACTTC. Amino acid sequence: CAWSGAEQYF.

The rearrangement links TRBV27 to TRBJ2-7; the match to TRBD1 covers 8 bases. The CDR3 extends over 17 amino acids. The J segment lost 2 bases and the V segment lost 0 bases, leaving 9 bases of the junction unmatched. Germline V CDR1 and CDR2: MNHEY, SMNVEV (reference sequence). CDR3 residues: CASSLSSGRGPTYEQYF. The DNA of the CDR3 is TGTGCCAGCAGTTTATCCTCCGGCAGGGGGCCGACCTACGAGCAGTACTTC.

The CDR3 region is CASSRRGDHEKLFF. The CDR3 nucleotides are TGCGCCAGCAGCCGCAGGGGGGACCATGAAAAACTGTTTTTT. The V call is TRBV4-1, the J call TRBJ1-4; 7 nucleotides align to TRBD1. The germline V gene has CDR1 MGHRA and CDR2 YSYEKL. J gave up 6 bases and V 4 bases, and 5 bases lay outside the gene matches. This CDR3 is built from 14 residues.

The V gene is TRBV6-5, the J gene TRBJ2-3; D might be TRBD2 (6 bases). V gave up 8 bases and J gave up 4 bases, with 16 bases separating them. Germline V CDR1 and CDR2: MNHEY, SVGAGI. The CDR3 has 14 amino acids. DNA of the CDR3: TGTGCCAGCGGCGGGACGGTTCTGGCAGATACGCAGTATTTT. It codes for CASGGTVLADTQYF.